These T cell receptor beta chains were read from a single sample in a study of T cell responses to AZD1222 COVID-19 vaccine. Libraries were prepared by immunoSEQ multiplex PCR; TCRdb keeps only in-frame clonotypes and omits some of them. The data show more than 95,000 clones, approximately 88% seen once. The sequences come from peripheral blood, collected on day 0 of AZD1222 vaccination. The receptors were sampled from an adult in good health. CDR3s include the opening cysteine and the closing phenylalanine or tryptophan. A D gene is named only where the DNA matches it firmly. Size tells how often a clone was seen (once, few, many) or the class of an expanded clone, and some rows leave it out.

CDR3aa: CASSLPGLAGGGYNEQFF
CDR3nt: TGTGCCAGCAGCCTCCCTGGACTAGCGGGAGGGGGCTACAATGAGCAGTTCTTC
j_gene: TRBJ2-1
d_gene: TRBD2
abundance: NA
v_gene: TRBV3-1/TRBV3-2

CDR3aa: CASSTGTSANQRETQYF
CDR3nt: TGTGCCAGCAGCACCGGGACTAGCGCAAACCAACGGGAGACCCAGTACTTC
j_gene: TRBJ2-5
d_gene: TRBD2
abundance: once
v_gene: TRBV11-2

CDR3aa: CASSLRAGAIETQYF
CDR3nt: TGTGCCAGCAGCTTGAGAGCGGGGGCGATAGAGACCCAGTACTTC
j_gene: TRBJ2-5
d_gene: TRBD2
abundance: NA
v_gene: TRBV5-6

CDR3aa: CASSVGPTGELFF
CDR3nt: TGTGCCAGCAGCGTAGGGCCCACCGGCGAGCTGTTTTTT
j_gene: TRBJ2-2
d_gene: NA
abundance: NA
v_gene: TRBV9

CDR3aa: CASSRTGGNGYTF
CDR3nt: TGTGCCAGCAGTCGGACAGGGGGCAATGGCTACACCTTC
j_gene: TRBJ1-2
d_gene: TRBD1
abundance: NA
v_gene: TRBV5-5

CDR3aa: CASGTYEQYF
CDR3nt: TGTGCCAGTGGGACTTACGAGCAGTACTTC
j_gene: TRBJ2-7
d_gene: NA
abundance: NA
v_gene: TRBV7-9

CDR3aa: CASKAVVSSYEQYF
CDR3nt: TGTGCCAGCAAGGCGGTGGTGAGCTCCTACGAGCAGTACTTC
j_gene: TRBJ2-7
d_gene: NA
abundance: NA
v_gene: TRBV6-4

CDR3aa: CASSYSDREQYF
CDR3nt: TGTGCCAGCAGTTACTCGGACAGGGAGCAGTACTTC
j_gene: TRBJ2-7
d_gene: TRBD1
abundance: few
v_gene: TRBV6-6

CDR3aa: CASSFYSQGFDVNTEAFF
CDR3nt: TGTGCCAGCAGTTTCTACTCACAGGGCTTCGATGTGAACACTGAAGCTTTCTTT
j_gene: TRBJ1-1
d_gene: NA
abundance: NA
v_gene: TRBV28

CDR3aa: CSVNILNYGYTF
CDR3nt: TGCAGCGTTAACATCCTCAACTATGGCTACACCTTC
j_gene: TRBJ1-2
d_gene: NA
abundance: once
v_gene: TRBV29-1

CDR3aa: CASTDRDRNQPQHF
CDR3nt: TGTGCCAGTACCGACAGGGATCGCAATCAGCCCCAGCATTTT
j_gene: TRBJ1-5
d_gene: TRBD1
abundance: NA
v_gene: TRBV19

CDR3aa: CASSQNRGPILEQYF
CDR3nt: TGCGCCAGCAGCCAAAACAGGGGCCCAATATTGGAGCAGTACTTC
j_gene: TRBJ2-7
d_gene: TRBD1
abundance: once
v_gene: TRBV4-1

CDR3aa: CASSPGSGNYGYTF
CDR3nt: TGTGCCAGCAGCCCAGGGTCAGGAAACTATGGCTACACCTTC
j_gene: TRBJ1-2
d_gene: NA
abundance: NA
v_gene: TRBV28

CDR3aa: CSVGGPQVRTEAFF
CDR3nt: TGCAGCGTTGGAGGGCCGCAGGTTCGGACTGAAGCTTTCTTT
j_gene: TRBJ1-1
d_gene: NA
abundance: NA
v_gene: TRBV29-1

CDR3aa: CATSPERRGLREKLFF
CDR3nt: TGTGCCACCAGCCCCGAAAGACGTGGGTTACGAGAAAAACTGTTTTTT
j_gene: TRBJ1-4
d_gene: NA
abundance: NA
v_gene: TRBV15

CDR3aa: CASSVTGGRSTEAFF
CDR3nt: TGCGCCAGCAGCGTCACAGGGGGCAGAAGCACTGAAGCTTTCTTT
j_gene: TRBJ1-1
d_gene: TRBD1
abundance: NA
v_gene: TRBV5-1

CDR3aa: CAISGTSGGTGELFF
CDR3nt: TGTGCCATCAGTGGGACTAGCGGGGGCACCGGGGAGCTGTTTTTT
j_gene: TRBJ2-2
d_gene: TRBD2
abundance: NA
v_gene: TRBV10-3

CDR3aa: CASSLIGGGSGANVLTF
CDR3nt: TGTGCCAGCAGTTTAATAGGAGGGGGCTCTGGGGCCAACGTCCTGACTTTC
j_gene: TRBJ2-6
d_gene: NA
abundance: NA
v_gene: TRBV28

CDR3aa: CASSPSSYNEQFF
CDR3nt: TGTGCCAGCTCACCGAGCTCCTACAATGAGCAGTTCTTC
j_gene: TRBJ2-1
d_gene: NA
abundance: NA
v_gene: TRBV18

CDR3aa: CASEGGVNTEAFF
CDR3nt: TGTGCCAGCGAAGGAGGGGTGAACACTGAAGCTTTCTTT
j_gene: TRBJ1-1
d_gene: NA
abundance: few
v_gene: TRBV18

CDR3aa: CASSLAQAKSTDTQYF
CDR3nt: TGCGCCAGCAGCTTGGCCCAAGCAAAAAGCACAGATACGCAGTATTTT
j_gene: TRBJ2-3
d_gene: NA
abundance: NA
v_gene: TRBV5-1

CDR3aa: CASSFRESDTQYF
CDR3nt: TGTGCCAGCAGTTTTCGGGAGTCAGATACGCAGTATTTT
j_gene: TRBJ2-3
d_gene: NA
abundance: NA
v_gene: TRBV27

CDR3aa: CASSWAVLDGTQYF
CDR3nt: TGTGCCAGCAGTTGGGCAGTCTTAGACGGTACGCAGTATTTT
j_gene: TRBJ2-3
d_gene: NA
abundance: once
v_gene: TRBV27

CDR3aa: CASKVVARGTEAFF
CDR3nt: TGTGCCAGCAAAGTGGTGGCCCGGGGCACTGAAGCTTTCTTT
j_gene: TRBJ1-1
d_gene: NA
abundance: once
v_gene: TRBV7-2

CDR3aa: CASSLGGLAAPFNEQFF
CDR3nt: TGTGCCAGCAGCCTAGGGGGACTAGCGGCTCCCTTTAATGAGCAGTTCTTC
j_gene: TRBJ2-1
d_gene: TRBD2
abundance: NA
v_gene: TRBV7-2

CDR3aa: CASSLGQYGYEQYF
CDR3nt: TGTGCCAGCAGTTTGGGGCAATACGGCTACGAGCAGTACTTC
j_gene: TRBJ2-7
d_gene: NA
abundance: few
v_gene: TRBV27